The 6 T cell receptor beta chains in this list originate from one sample, sequenced in a study of shared clonotypes between healthy human individuals. Sequencing was performed with immunoSEQ multiplex PCR; in TCRdb, only in-frame clones are kept and a portion is missing. This sample has approximately 740,000 clones, with 80% to 95% found just once. CD8 cells regarded as naive lacked CD45RO, were positively chosen for CCR7, and omitted terminally differentiated effector memory CD45RA+ cells. Sequencing was performed on naive CD8+ T cells sorted from blood. Every receptor here comes from a man aged 25-45 years in good health.

The chain uses TRBV15 and TRBJ2-7; D ambiguous. The CDR3 runs 16 residues. Looked up from germline, CDR1 is LNHNV and CDR2 is YYDKDF (reference sequence). The V end was cut by 0 bases, the J end by 2 bases, with 14 bases between. The CDR3 loop reads CATSRDQGPRTYEQYF. The DNA for the CDR3 is TGTGCCACCAGCAGAGATCAAGGCCCGCGAACCTACGAGCAGTACTTC.

The gene calls are TRBV4-1 and TRBJ1-5; D is possibly TRBD1 (5 bases). The CDR3 is made up of 15 amino acids. The germline V gene encodes CDR1 MGHRA and CDR2 YSYEKL. V was pared by 4 bases and J by 7 bases, with 17 bases between. CDR3: CASSLKAGIRQPQHF. The DNA for the CDR3 is TGCGCCAGCAGCCTTAAAGCAGGGATAAGGCAGCCCCAGCATTTT.

The rearrangement links TRBV27 to TRBJ1-2; possible D gene TRBD1, 6 bases. The V and J ends lost 7 bases and 8 bases respectively, with 26 bases between them. There are 16 residues in the CDR3. Germline V gene sequence: CDR1 MNHEY, CDR2 SMNVEV (reference sequence). CDR3 protein: CASTHLSTGGADGYTF. The CDR3, as DNA: TGTGCCAGCACACATCTCTCGACGGGGGGGGCGGACGGCTACACCTTC.

The chain couples TRBV7-8 to TRBJ2-3, with a possible D match to TRBD2 (6 bases). The CDR3 contains 16 residues. V was cut by 2 bases and J by 1 base, with 13 bases left in between. Germline CDR1 reads SGHVS; CDR2 reads FQNEAQ. The CDR3 DNA sequence: TGTGCCAGCAGCTTATGGGTAGCGGAAGGCACAGATACGCAGTATTTT. Residues: CASSLWVAEGTDTQYF.

The chain links TRBV28 to TRBJ2-7, with D tentatively TRBD2 (6 bases). Germline loops: CDR1 MDHEN, CDR2 SYDVKM. This CDR3 region has 14 residues. Trimming removed 5 bases at V and 5 bases at J, with 16 bases between. The CDR3 sequence: CASSEGLGNDEQYF. The CDR3 bases are TGTGCCAGCAGTGAGGGACTCGGGAATGACGAGCAGTACTTC.

The J gene is TRBJ2-3, the V gene TRBV9; D is possibly TRBD2 (6 bases). The V gene lost 4 bases and the J gene lost 1 base, with 16 bases spanning the gap. The CDR3 spans 16 residues. Per germline, CDR1 SGDLS and CDR2 YYNGEE. CDR3 in DNA: TGTGCCAGCAGCCCGGCCGGGACTCCAGGCACAGATACGCAGTATTTT. This gives the protein CASSPAGTPGTDTQYF. Together with reference TRBV9 and TRBJ2-3, the CDR3 gives the full variable domain: DSGVTQTPKHLITATGQRVTLRCSPRSGDLSVYWYQQSLDQGLQFLIQYYNGEERAKGNILERFSAQQFPDLHSELNLSSLELGDSALYFCASSPAGTPGTDTQYFGPGTRLTVL.